A selection of T cell receptor beta chains follows, all from one sample in a study of T-cell reconstitution after alpha-beta-depleted transplantation in children. Each CDR3 protein is one row after TCRdb ran MiXCR on the PCR reads. The sample consists of 500,000 or so distinct CDR3 sequences, approximately 29% of them appearing once. This specimen was PBMCs from the stem cell graft donor, taken from the stem cell graft. The receptor source for this set is a human donor who donated a stem cell graft to a child with aplastic anemia. The CDR3 runs from the conserved cysteine through the conserved F or W. The order of the fields is D gene, V gene, clone size, J gene, CDR3 protein, CDR3 DNA. A D gene is named only where the DNA matches it firmly. The size of a clone is reported for some rows only, either as once, few or many, or as a class for expanded clones.

>TRBD2|TRBV7-9|few|TRBJ2-1
CASSFLAGINEQFF
TGTGCCAGCAGCTTCCTAGCGGGAATCAATGAGCAGTTCTTC
>NA|TRBV7-2|NA|TRBJ1-4
CASSWGFGGSTEKLFF
TGTGCCAGCAGCTGGGGGTTTGGAGGGTCGACTGAAAAACTGTTTTTT
>TRBD1|TRBV7-9|NA|TRBJ1-5
CASSQGTGMGQPQHF
TGTGCCAGCAGCCAGGGGACAGGGATGGGGCAGCCCCAGCATTTT
>TRBD2|TRBV10-3|many|TRBJ2-7
CAITGLAGSYEQYF
TGTGCCATCACCGGACTAGCGGGTTCCTACGAGCAGTACTTC
>TRBD2|TRBV12-3/TRBV12-4|NA|TRBJ2-1
CASSPNPLGLAVNEQFF
TGTGCCAGCAGCCCAAACCCGCTAGGACTAGCCGTCAATGAGCAGTTCTTC
>NA|TRBV6-1|few|TRBJ1-2
CASRSEGFYGYTF
TGTGCCAGCAGGTCGGAGGGGTTCTATGGCTACACCTTC
>NA|TRBV6-1|NA|TRBJ1-1
CASSGGTTEAFF
TGTGCCAGCAGTGGGGGGACCACTGAAGCTTTCTTT
>TRBD2|TRBV7-8|NA|TRBJ2-7
CASRDSGRGAYEQYF
TGTGCCAGCAGGGATAGCGGGAGAGGCGCCTACGAGCAGTACTTC
>TRBD1|TRBV24-1|NA|TRBJ1-5
CATSDSDRGHQPQHF
TGTGCCACCAGTGATTCGGACAGGGGGCATCAGCCCCAGCATTTT
>TRBD1|TRBV15|NA|TRBJ1-1
CATRDRTLNTEAFF
TGTGCCACCCGGGACAGAACGTTGAACACTGAAGCTTTCTTT
>TRBD1|TRBV7-2|many|TRBJ1-5
CASSSGGGNQPQHF
TGTGCCAGCAGTTCAGGGGGGGGCAATCAGCCCCAGCATTTT
>TRBD1|TRBV11-2|NA|TRBJ2-1
CASRPDLQGQGEQFF
TGTGCCAGCAGGCCCGATCTACAGGGACAGGGTGAGCAGTTCTTC
>NA|TRBV6-5|many|TRBJ2-7
CASSYGTSSYEQYF
TGTGCCAGCAGTTACGGGACAAGCTCCTACGAGCAGTACTTC
>TRBD2|TRBV28|NA|TRBJ2-1
CASSSRTSGVNEQFF
TGTGCCAGCAGTTCAAGGACTAGCGGTGTAAATGAGCAGTTCTTC
>NA|TRBV20-1|NA|TRBJ2-3
CSAPPTGSTDTQYF
TGCAGTGCTCCCCCCACGGGGTCCACAGATACGCAGTATTTT
>NA|TRBV6-1|many|TRBJ2-1
CASSLSGGSSYNEQFF
TGTGCCAGCAGTCTGAGTGGCGGTAGCTCCTACAATGAGCAGTTCTTC
>NA|TRBV20-1|NA|TRBJ1-2
CSASRPQQHGYTF
TGCAGTGCTAGCCGACCACAGCAGCATGGCTACACCTTC
>TRBD2|TRBV5-5|NA|TRBJ2-3
CASSFRPGTSGPTDTQYF
TGTGCCAGCAGCTTCCGACCAGGGACTAGCGGACCCACAGATACGCAGTATTTT
>NA|TRBV7-8|NA|TRBJ1-2
CASSYREADGYTF
TGTGCCAGCAGCTACAGGGAAGCGGATGGCTACACCTTC
>NA|TRBV4-2|NA|TRBJ1-3
CASSQDLSGSGNTIYF
TGTGCCAGCAGCCAAGATCTAAGCGGCTCTGGAAACACCATATATTTT